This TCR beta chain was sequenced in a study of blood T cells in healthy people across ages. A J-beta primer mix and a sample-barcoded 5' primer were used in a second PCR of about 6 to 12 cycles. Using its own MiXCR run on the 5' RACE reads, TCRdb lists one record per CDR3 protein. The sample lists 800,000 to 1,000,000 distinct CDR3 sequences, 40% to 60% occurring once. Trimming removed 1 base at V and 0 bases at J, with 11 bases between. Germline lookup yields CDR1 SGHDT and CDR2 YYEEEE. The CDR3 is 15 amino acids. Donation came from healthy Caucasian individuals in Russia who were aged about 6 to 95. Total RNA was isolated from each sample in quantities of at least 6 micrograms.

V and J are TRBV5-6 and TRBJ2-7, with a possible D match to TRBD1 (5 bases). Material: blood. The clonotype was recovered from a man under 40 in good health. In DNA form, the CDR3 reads TGTGCCAGCAGCTTGTTCGACAGAACCTCCTACGAGCAGTACTTC. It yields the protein CASSLFDRTSYEQYF.